This TCR beta chain appears in the sequencing data of a study of metastatic and nonmetastatic thyroid tumors. Study context: Repertoire comparisons spanned blood and tumor or nodule tissue from malignant and benign thyroid patients. The study, taken as a whole, reports: Compared with benign nodules, malignant thyroid tumors were reported to have significantly higher TCR beta diversity in both blood and tumor.

This clone rates as medium-sized (0.01 to 0.1%). Its specificity is not known. TCRdb ran MiXCR on the PCR reads. This table holds around 37,000 clones, approximately 25% found once. Thyroid surgery took place with no prior treatment in any patient. This CDR3 spans 13 amino acids. CDR1 and CDR2 (germline): SGHTA, FQGNSA. V shed 1 base and J 10 bases; nucleotides not matched to a gene: 4. The sample consisted of tumor tissue. The chain joins TRBV7-2 to TRBJ1-1; 9 bases map to TRBD1. The source of this sequence is a female donor with papillary thyroid cancer or a benign thyroid nodule (not recorded which). Some clones in this sample may be carry-over from other donors' samples. The DNA of the CDR3 is TGTGCCAGCAGCTTAGGGGGGACAGGGCCAGCTTTCTTT. Residues: CASSLGGTGPAFF.